This T cell receptor beta chain is drawn from a study of vaccination effects on CD4 cells after COVID-19. Study observations and caveats: Vaccine-induced clones in healthy vaccinees cross-reacted with common cold coronaviruses in only 1 of 255 cases.

Measured with immunoSEQ multiplex PCR; TCRdb has only the in-frame clones, and not every one. Found here are around 36,000 clones, around 67% of them singletons; the top ten hold more than 20%. The ends were cut back, 3 bases at V and 3 bases at J, with 21 bases in the middle. This CDR3 spans 17 amino acids. Germline lookup yields CDR1 MNHNS and CDR2 SASEGT. Expansion of antigen-specific CD4+ T cells with viral peptide pools was carried out by the ViraFEST assay before sequencing. A 10-day culture period preceded the isolation of CD4+ T cells. Vaccine recipients, nucleocapsid antibody negative, had no prior SARS-CoV-2 infection. The authors replaced half the medium with IL-2 medium on days 3 and 7. In the case of this clone: Its antigen is not identified.

This sequence originates from a human donor who received a COVID-19 vaccine. The chain has TRBV6-1 and TRBJ2-7, with D unclear. The specimen was CD4+ T cells from PBMCs cultured with SARS-CoV-2 spike peptides, collected before COVID-19 vaccination. CDR3: CASSEAGAATWDYEQYF. DNA of the CDR3: TGTGCCAGCAGTGAGGCAGGCGCGGCAACCTGGGACTACGAGCAGTACTTC.